The sequence of this T cell receptor (beta chain) was determined in a study of OX40 agonist ivuxolimab in advanced cancers. The CDR3 runs 15 residues. Germline V gene lookup returns CDR1 LNHDA and CDR2 SQIVND (reference sequence). The data were produced by immunoSEQ multiplex PCR, yet TCRdb's version contains in-frame clones alone and is incomplete. Altogether about 36,000 clones are present, less than 90% being singletons, with the ten largest covering about 4.2%. The chain combines TRBV19 with TRBJ2-5, with 11 bases identical to TRBD1. The DNA end favors TRBJ2-7, so the J call may be wrong. The TCR sequence derives from an adult with an advanced solid tumor such as melanoma, head and neck, liver or kidney cancer. The specimen comprised CD4+ or CD8+ T cells sorted from blood, sampled in a trial of the OX40 agonist ivuxolimab. This chain's CDR3 is CASSTGGTGGNEQYF. CDR3 in DNA: TGTGCCAGTAGTACTGGAGGGACAGGGGGTAACGAGCAGTACTTC.